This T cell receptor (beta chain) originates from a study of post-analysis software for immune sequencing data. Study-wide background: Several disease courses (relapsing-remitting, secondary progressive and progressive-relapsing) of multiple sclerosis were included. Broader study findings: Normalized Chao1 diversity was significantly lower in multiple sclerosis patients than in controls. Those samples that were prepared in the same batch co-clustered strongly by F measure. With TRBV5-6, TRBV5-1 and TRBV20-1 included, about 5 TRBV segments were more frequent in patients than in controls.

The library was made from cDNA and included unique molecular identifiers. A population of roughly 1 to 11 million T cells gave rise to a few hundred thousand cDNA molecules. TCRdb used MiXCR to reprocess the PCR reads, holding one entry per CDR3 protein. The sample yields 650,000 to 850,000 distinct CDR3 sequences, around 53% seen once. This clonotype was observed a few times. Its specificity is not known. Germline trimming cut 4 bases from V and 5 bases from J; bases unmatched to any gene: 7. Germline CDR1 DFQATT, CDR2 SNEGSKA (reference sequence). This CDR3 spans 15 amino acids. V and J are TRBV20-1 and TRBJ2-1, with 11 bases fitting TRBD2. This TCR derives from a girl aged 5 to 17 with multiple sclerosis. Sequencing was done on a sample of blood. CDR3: CSANDYSGGDNEQFF. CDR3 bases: TGCAGTGCTAACGACTATAGCGGGGGGGACAATGAGCAGTTCTTC.